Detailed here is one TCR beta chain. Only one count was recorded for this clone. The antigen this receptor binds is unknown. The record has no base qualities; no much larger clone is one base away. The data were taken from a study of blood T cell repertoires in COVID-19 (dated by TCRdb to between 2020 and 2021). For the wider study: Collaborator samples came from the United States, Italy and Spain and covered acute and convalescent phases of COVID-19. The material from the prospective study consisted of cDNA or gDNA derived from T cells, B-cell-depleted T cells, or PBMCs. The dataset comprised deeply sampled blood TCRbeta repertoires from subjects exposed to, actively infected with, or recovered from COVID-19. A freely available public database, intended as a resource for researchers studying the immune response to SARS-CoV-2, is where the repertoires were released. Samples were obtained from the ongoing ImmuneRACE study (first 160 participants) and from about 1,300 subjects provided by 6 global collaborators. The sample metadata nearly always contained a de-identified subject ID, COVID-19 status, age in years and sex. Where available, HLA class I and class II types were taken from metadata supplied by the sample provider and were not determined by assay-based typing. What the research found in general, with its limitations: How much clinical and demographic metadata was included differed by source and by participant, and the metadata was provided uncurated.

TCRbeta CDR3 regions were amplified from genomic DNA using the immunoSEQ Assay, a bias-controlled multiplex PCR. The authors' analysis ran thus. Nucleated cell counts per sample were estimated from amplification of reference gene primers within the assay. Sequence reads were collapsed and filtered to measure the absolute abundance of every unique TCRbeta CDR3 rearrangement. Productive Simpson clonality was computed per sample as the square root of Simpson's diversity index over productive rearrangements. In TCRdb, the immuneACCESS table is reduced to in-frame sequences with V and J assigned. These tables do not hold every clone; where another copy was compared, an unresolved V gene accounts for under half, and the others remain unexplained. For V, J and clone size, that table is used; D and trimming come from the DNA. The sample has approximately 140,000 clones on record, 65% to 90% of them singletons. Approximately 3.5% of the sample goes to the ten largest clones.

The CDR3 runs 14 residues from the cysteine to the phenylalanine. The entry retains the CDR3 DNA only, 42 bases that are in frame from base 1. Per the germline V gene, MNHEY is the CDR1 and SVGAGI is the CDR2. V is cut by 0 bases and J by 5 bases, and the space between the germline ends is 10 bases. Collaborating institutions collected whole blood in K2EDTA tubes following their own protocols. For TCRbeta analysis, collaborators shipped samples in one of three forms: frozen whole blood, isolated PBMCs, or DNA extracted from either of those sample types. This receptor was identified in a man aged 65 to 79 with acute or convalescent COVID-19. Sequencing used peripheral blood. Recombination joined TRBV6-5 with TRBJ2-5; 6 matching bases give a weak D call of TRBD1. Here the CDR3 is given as CASSYSGGPETQYF. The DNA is TGTGCCAGCAGTTACTCTGGGGGCCCCGAGACCCAGTACTTC.